This T cell receptor (beta chain) was found in a study of blood T cell repertoires in COVID-19. Original processing methods: Reference gene primers were amplified, and this amplification served to estimate nucleated cell counts. Generated by immunoSEQ multiplex PCR, the TCRdb table keeps only in-frame clones and is missing some. That table gives V, J and clone size, and the DNA gave D and trimming. This sample has tens of thousands of clones, with 90% to 95% found just once. This clonotype was sampled from a woman in her 50s in a cohort sampled during active COVID-19. Sequenced input: peripheral blood.

CDR3: CASSLGPTGGFSYEQYF. CDR3 bases: TGTGCCAGCAGTTTAGGACCTACAGGGGGCTTCTCCTACGAGCAGTACTTC. The chain carries TRBV27 and TRBJ2-7; 9 nucleotides agree with TRBD1. Unmatched junction bases numbered 8, after V lost 2 bases and J lost 0 bases. Germline V gives CDR1 MNHEY, CDR2 SMNVEV (reference sequence). The CDR3 covers 17 residues.